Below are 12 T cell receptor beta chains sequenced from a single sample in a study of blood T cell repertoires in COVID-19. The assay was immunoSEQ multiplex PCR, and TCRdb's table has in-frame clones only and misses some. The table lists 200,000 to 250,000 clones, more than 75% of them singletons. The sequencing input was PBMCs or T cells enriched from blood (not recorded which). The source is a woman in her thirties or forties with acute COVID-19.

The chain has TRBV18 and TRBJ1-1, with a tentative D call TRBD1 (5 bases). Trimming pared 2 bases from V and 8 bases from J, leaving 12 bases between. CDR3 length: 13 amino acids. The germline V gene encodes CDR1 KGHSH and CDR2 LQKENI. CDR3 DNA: TGTGCCAGCTCACCAAGTGGGGGGGGAGAAGCTTTCTTT. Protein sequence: CASSPSGGGEAFF.

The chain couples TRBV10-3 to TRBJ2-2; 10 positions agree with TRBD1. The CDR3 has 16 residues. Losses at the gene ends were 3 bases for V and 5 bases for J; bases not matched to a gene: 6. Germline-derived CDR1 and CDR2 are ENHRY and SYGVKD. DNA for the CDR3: TGTGCCATCAGTGAATCCCGGGACAGGGGTACCGGGGAGCTGTTTTTT. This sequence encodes CAISESRDRGTGELFF.

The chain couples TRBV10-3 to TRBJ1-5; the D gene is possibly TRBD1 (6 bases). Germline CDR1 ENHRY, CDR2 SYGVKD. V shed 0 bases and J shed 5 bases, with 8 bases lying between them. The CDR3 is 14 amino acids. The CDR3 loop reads CAISESDRHQPQHF. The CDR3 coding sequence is TGTGCCATCAGTGAGTCTGACAGGCATCAGCCCCAGCATTTT.

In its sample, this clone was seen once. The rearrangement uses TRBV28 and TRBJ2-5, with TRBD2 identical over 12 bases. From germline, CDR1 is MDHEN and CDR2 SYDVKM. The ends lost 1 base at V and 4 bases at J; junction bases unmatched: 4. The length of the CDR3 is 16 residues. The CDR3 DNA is TGTGCCAGCAGTTTATTATCGACTAGCGGGAGAGAGACCCAGTACTTC. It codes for CASSLLSTSGRETQYF.

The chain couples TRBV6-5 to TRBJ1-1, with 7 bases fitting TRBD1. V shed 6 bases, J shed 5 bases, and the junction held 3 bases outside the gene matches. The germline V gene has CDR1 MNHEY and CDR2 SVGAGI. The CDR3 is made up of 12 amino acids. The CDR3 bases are TGTGCCAGCAGCCGCAGGGGGACTGAAGCTTTCTTT. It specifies CASSRRGTEAFF.

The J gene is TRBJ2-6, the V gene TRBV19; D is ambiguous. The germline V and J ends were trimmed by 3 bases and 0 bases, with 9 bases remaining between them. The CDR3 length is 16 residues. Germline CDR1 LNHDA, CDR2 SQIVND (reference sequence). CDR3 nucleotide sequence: TGTGCCAGTAGTATCTCTGGGCCCTCTGGGGCCAACGTCCTGACTTTC. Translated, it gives CASSISGPSGANVLTF.

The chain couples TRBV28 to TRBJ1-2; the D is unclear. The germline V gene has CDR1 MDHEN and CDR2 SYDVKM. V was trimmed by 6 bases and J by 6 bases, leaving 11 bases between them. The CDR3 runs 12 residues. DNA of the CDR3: TGTGCCAGCAGAGGGAGTGGGAATGGCTACACCTTC. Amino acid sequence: CASRGSGNGYTF.

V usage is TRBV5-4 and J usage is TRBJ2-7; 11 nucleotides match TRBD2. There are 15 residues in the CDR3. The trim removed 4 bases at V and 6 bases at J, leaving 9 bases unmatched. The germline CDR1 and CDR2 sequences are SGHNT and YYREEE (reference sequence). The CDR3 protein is CASSREASGRFEQYF. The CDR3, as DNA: TGTGCCAGCAGCCGGGAGGCTAGCGGGAGGTTCGAGCAGTACTTC.

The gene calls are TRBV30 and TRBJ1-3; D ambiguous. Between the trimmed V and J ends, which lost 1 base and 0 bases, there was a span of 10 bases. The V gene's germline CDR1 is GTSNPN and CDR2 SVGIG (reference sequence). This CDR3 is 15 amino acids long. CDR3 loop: CAWSASAGSGNTIYF. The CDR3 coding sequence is TGTGCCTGGAGTGCCAGCGCTGGCTCTGGAAACACCATATATTTT.

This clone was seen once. CDR3 DNA sequence: TGCAGCGTTGATGGGGGCGACTACGAGCAGTACTTC. Protein sequence: CSVDGGDYEQYF. The J gene is TRBJ2-7, the V gene TRBV29-1; maybe TRBD1 (6 bases). V shed 3 bases and J shed 3 bases, with 9 bases lying between them. Germline V gene data show CDR1 as SQVTM and CDR2 as ANQGSEA. The CDR3 extends over 12 amino acids.

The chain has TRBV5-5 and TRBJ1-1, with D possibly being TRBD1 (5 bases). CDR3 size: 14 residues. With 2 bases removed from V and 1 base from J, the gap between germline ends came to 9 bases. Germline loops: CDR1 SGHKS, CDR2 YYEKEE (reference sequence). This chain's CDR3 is CASSFGGKNTEAFF. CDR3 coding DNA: TGTGCCAGCAGCTTCGGGGGGAAGAACACTGAAGCTTTCTTT.

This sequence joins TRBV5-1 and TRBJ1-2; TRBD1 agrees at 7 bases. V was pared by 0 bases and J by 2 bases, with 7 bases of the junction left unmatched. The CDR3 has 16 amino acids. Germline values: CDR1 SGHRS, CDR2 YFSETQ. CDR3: CASSLGLGGQNYGYTF. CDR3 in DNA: TGCGCCAGCAGCTTGGGATTAGGGGGCCAAAACTATGGCTACACCTTC.